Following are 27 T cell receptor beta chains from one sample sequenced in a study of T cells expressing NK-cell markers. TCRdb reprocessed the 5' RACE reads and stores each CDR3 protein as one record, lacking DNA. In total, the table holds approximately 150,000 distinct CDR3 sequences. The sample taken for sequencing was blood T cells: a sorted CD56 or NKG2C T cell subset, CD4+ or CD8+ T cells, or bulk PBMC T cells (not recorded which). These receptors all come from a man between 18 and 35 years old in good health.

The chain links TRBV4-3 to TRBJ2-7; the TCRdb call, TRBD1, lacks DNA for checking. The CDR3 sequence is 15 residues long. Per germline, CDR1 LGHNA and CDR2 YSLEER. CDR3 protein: CASSYWYGGEYEQYF.

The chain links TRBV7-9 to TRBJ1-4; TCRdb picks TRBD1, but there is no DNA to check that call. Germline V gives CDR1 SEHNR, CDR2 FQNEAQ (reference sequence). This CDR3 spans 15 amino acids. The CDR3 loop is CASSSEGQANEKLFF.

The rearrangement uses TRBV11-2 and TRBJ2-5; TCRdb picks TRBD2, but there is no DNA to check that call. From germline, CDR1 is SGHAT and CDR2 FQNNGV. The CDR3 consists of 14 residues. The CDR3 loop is CASSLVAGEETQYF.

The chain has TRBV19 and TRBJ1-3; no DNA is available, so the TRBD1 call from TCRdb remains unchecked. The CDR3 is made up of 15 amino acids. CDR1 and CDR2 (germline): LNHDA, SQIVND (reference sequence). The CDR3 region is CASSKDRGSGNTIYF.

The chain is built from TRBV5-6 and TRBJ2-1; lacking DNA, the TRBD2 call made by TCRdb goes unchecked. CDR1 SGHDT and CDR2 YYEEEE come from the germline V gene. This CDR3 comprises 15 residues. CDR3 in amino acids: CASSLMSSGNNEQFF. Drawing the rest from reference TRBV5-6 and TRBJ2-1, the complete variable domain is DAGVTQSPTHLIKTRGQQVTLRCSPKSGHDTVSWYQQALGQGPQFIFQYYEEEERQRGNFPDRFSGHQFPNYSSELNVNALLLGDSALYLCASSLMSSGNNEQFFGPGTRLTVL.

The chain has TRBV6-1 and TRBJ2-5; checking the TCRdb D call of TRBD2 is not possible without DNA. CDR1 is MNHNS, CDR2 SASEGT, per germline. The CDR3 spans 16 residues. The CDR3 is CASTVSGSRNRGTQYF.

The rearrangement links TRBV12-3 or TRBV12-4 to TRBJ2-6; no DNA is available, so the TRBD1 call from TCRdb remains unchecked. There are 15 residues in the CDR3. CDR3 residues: CASSPLNSGANVLTF.

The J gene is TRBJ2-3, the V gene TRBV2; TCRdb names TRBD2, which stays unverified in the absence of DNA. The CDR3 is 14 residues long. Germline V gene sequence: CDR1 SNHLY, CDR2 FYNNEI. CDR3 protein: CARKSGRRLDTQYF.

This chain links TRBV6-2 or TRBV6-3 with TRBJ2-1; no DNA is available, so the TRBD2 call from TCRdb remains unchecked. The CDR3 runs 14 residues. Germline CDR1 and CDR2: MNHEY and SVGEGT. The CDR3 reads CATQTSGRAHEQFF.

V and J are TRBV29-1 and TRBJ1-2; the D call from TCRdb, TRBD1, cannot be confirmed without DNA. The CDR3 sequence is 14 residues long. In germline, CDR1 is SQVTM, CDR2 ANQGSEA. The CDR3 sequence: CSATPTGGRYGYTF. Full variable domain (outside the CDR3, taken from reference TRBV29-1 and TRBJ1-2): SAVISQKPSRDICQRGTSLTIQCQVDSQVTMMFWYRQQPGQSLTLIATANQGSEATYESGFVIDKFPISRPNLTFSTLTVSNMSPEDSSIYLCSATPTGGRYGYTFGSGTRLTVV.

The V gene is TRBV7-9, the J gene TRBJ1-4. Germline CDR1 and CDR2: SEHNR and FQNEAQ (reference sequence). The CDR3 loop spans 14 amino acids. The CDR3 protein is CASSLVGRGEKLFF.

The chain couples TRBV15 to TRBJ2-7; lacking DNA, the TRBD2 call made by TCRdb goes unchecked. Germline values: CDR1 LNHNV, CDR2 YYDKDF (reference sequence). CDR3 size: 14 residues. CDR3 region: CATGRGGNSYEQYF.

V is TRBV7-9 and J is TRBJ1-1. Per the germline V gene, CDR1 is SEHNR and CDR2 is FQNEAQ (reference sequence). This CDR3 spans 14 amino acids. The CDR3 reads CASSLKLGFTEAFF.

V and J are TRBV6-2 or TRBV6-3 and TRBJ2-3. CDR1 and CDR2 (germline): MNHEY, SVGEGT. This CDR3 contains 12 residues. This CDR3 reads CASSSDLYTQYF.

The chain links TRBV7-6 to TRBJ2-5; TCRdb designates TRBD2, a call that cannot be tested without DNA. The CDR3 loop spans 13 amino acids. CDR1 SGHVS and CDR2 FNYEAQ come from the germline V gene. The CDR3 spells CASSFVVSETQYF.

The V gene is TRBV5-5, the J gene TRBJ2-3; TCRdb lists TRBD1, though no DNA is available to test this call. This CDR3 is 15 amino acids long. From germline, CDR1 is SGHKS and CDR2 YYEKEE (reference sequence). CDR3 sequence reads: CASSFEGRHTDTQYF.

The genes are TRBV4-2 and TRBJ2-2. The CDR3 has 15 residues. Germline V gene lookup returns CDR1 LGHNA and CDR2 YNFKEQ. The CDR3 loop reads CASSQESANTGELFF.

CDR3 sequence reads: CASSSSFEQYF. This chain connects TRBV6-5 to TRBJ2-7. Germline CDR1 and CDR2: MNHEY and SVGAGI. The CDR3 is 11 amino acids.

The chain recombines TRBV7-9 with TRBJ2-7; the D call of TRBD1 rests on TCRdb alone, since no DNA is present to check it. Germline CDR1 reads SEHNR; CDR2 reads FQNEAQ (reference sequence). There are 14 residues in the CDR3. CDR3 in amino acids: CASSPSTGEYEQYF. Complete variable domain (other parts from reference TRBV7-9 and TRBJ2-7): DTGVSQNPRHKITKRGQNVTFRCDPISEHNRLYWYRQTLGQGPEFLTYFQNEAQLEKSRLLSDRFSAERPKGSFSTLEIQRTEQGDSAMYLCASSPSTGEYEQYFGPGTRLTVT.

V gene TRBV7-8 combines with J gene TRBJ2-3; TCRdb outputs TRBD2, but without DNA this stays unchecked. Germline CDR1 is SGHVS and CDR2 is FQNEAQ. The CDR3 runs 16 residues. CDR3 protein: CASSEYSGRATDTQYF.

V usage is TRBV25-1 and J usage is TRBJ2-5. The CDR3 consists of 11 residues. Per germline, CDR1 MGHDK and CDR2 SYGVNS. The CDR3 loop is CASRDTRSQYF.

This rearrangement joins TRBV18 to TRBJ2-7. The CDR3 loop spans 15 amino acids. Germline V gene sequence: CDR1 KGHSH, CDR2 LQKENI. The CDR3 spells CASSPTQVVTYEQYF.

The CDR3 sequence: CASSYSDTNTGELFF. The chain joins TRBV6-5 to TRBJ2-2. The CDR3 is 15 residues long. Looked up from germline, CDR1 is MNHEY and CDR2 is SVGAGI.

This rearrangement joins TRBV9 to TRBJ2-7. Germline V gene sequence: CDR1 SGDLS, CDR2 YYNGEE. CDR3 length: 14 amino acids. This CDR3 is CASSVSGRTYEQYF.

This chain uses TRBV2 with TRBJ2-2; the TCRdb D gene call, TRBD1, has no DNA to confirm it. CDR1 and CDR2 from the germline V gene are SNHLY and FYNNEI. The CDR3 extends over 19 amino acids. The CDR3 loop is CASKRSGAPPLLNTGELFF.

CDR3 region: CASSLGGTNEFF. The V and J genes are TRBV12-3 or TRBV12-4 and TRBJ2-1; the TCRdb call, TRBD2, lacks DNA for checking. The CDR3 is 12 residues long.

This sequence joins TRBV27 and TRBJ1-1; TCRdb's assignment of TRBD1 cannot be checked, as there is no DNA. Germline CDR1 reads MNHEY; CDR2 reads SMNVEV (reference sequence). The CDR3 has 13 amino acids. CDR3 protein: CASRGQEHTEAFF.